These 30 T cell receptor beta chains came from one sample sequenced in a study of T cell repertoires in cytomegalovirus infection. One entry per CDR3 protein, called by TCRdb with MiXCR from the reads. The data hold some 600,000 distinct CDR3 sequences, with roughly a quarter observed a single time. Sequenced sample: CD8+ T cells from PBMCs. These receptor sequences come from a human donor in good health (CMV status not recorded). Some clones in this sample may be carry-over from other donors' samples.

The gene calls are TRBV5-5 and TRBJ2-2; maybe TRBD2 (5 bases). Germline V gives CDR1 SGHKS, CDR2 YYEKEE (reference sequence). The CDR3 runs 16 residues. The germline V and J ends were trimmed by 8 bases and 4 bases, with 21 bases remaining between them. CDR3 protein: CARSIRGPQTTGELFF. The CDR3 DNA sequence: TGTGCCAGGAGCATACGCGGGCCCCAGACCACCGGGGAGCTGTTTTTT.

The V call is TRBV11-3, the J call TRBJ2-3; possibly TRBD1 or TRBD2 for D (5 bases each). The germline V gene has CDR1 SGHNT and CDR2 YENEEA. The V and J ends lost 0 bases and 4 bases respectively, with 11 bases between them. This CDR3 region has 15 residues. Here the CDR3 DNA reads TGTGCCAGCAGCTTAGACCGGGGCTTGCCAGATACGCAGTATTTT. This codes for CASSLDRGLPDTQYF. Drawing the rest from reference TRBV11-3 and TRBJ2-3, the complete variable domain is EAGVVQSPRYKIIEKKQPVAFWCNPISGHNTLYWYLQNLGQGPELLIRYENEEAVDDSQLPKDRFSAERLKGVDSTLKIQPAELGDSAVYLCASSLDRGLPDTQYFGPGTRLTVL.

This rearrangement joins TRBV2 to TRBJ2-1; no firm D call. The V gene's germline CDR1 is SNHLY and CDR2 FYNNEI. Deletions cut 2 bases from V and 3 bases from J, with 2 bases between. This CDR3 has 12 residues. The CDR3 reads CASSELYNEQFF. CDR3 bases: TGTGCCAGCAGTGAACTCTACAATGAGCAGTTCTTC. The full variable domain, completed using reference TRBV2 and TRBJ2-1, is EPEVTQTPSHQVTQMGQEVILRCVPISNHLYFYWYRQILGQKVEFLVSFYNNEISEKSEIFDDQFSVERPDGSNFTLKIRSTKLEDSAMYFCASSELYNEQFFGPGTRLTVL.

This clonotype was seen more than once but under ten times. The CDR3 DNA is TGCGCCAGCAGCCAAGATTTCCAGGGGGGTGACATTCAGTACTTC. Translated: CASSQDFQGGDIQYF. The chain recombines TRBV4-3 with TRBJ2-4, with D possibly being TRBD1 (7 bases). Germline V gene data show CDR1 as LGHNA and CDR2 as YSLEER. V lost 0 bases, J lost 8 bases, and 14 bases lay in between. CDR3 length equals 15 residues.

This clonotype was observed a few times. CDR3 loop: CASSHLRVYNEQFF. The CDR3 coding sequence is TGTGCCAGCAGCCATCTCAGAGTTTACAATGAGCAGTTCTTC. The chain is built from TRBV14 and TRBJ2-1; D call uncertain. V was clipped by 3 bases and J by 4 bases, with 10 bases between them. CDR3 size: 14 residues. Germline V gives CDR1 SGHDN, CDR2 FVKESK.

This clonotype was found many times. DNA of the CDR3: TGTGCCAGCAGCTTAGCCGTAAGGACAGCCGATTATTATCAGCCCCAGCATTTT. It translates to CASSLAVRTADYYQPQHF. This sequence joins TRBV7-9 and TRBJ1-5; the D gene is possibly TRBD1 (6 bases). V gave up 0 bases and J gave up 5 bases, with 20 bases separating them. Germline V gene sequence: CDR1 SEHNR, CDR2 FQNEAQ (reference sequence). This CDR3 comprises 18 residues. The variable domain in full, with the rest retrieved from reference TRBV7-9 and TRBJ1-5, is DTGVSQNPRHKITKRGQNVTFRCDPISEHNRLYWYRQTLGQGPEFLTYFQNEAQLEKSRLLSDRFSAERPKGSFSTLEIQRTEQGDSAMYLCASSLAVRTADYYQPQHFGDGTRLSIL.

V is TRBV11-3 and J is TRBJ2-1; 7 bases match TRBD2. This CDR3 spans 15 amino acids. The germline CDR1 and CDR2 sequences are SGHNT and YENEEA. V shed 5 bases, J shed 4 bases, and the junction held 8 bases outside the gene matches. CDR3 nucleotides: TGTGCCAGCAGCCCCAGGACTAGTATATACAATGAGCAGTTCTTC. This codes for CASSPRTSIYNEQFF.

Concerning this clonotype itself: A clone one base away is much larger, so this may be a read error. CDR3 DNA sequence: TGTGCCAGCAGCTTAGCGATGGAACTAGCGAGTGTTATCTCAGATTCGCAGTATTTT. It specifies CASSLAMELASVISDSQYF. V is TRBV7-8 and J is TRBJ2-3, with 7 bases that match TRBD2. The germline V gene encodes CDR1 SGHVS and CDR2 FQNEAQ. This CDR3 is built from 19 residues.

As for this clonotype: This could be a read error, since a much larger clone is one nucleotide away. This sequence joins TRBV11-3 and TRBJ2-3; maybe TRBD1 (5 bases). Germline CDR1 SGHNT, CDR2 YENEEA. The CDR3 contains 13 residues. CDR3 DNA sequence: TGTGCCAGCAGCTTAGAAGGGGCAGATTCGCAGTATTTT. This gives the protein CASSLEGADSQYF.

Many counts were recorded for this clonotype. The rearrangement uses TRBV6-2 or TRBV6-3 and TRBJ2-1; D is perhaps TRBD1 (5 bases). Germline V lookup: CDR1 MNHEY, CDR2 SVGEGT. V lost 10 bases and J 7 bases, leaving 17 bases between the germline ends. This CDR3 comprises 13 residues. DNA of the CDR3: TGTGCCACATCGGACAAGGGAAAGAATGAGCAGTTCTTC. Translated: CATSDKGKNEQFF.

Here the CDR3 DNA reads TGTGCCAGTACCGAACGACCCCACGAATCGGCTGAAGCTTTCTTT. It encodes CASTERPHESAEAFF. This chain links TRBV19 with TRBJ1-1, with unresolved D. CDR3 size: 15 residues. The V end was cut by 7 bases, the J end by 6 bases, with 21 bases between. Germline values: CDR1 LNHDA, CDR2 SQIVND (reference sequence).

This clonotype was detected ten times or more. This chain uses TRBV28 with TRBJ1-5, with 7 bases that match TRBD1. J lost 5 bases, V lost 5 bases, and 9 bases had no gene match. CDR1 is MDHEN, CDR2 SYDVKM, per germline. CDR3 size: 15 residues. The CDR3, as DNA: TGTGCCAGCAGTACCTCCACAGGGGATTATCAGCCCCAGCATTTT. This translates into CASSTSTGDYQPQHF.

The chain employs TRBV6-5 and TRBJ1-2; D gene uncertain. Between the trimmed V and J ends, which lost 6 bases and 2 bases, there was a span of 7 bases. This CDR3 comprises 12 residues. Germline CDR1 and CDR2: MNHEY and SVGAGI. The CDR3 here is CASRKKNYGYTF. The CDR3 region has the DNA TGTGCCAGCAGAAAAAAGAACTATGGCTACACCTTC.

This chain joins TRBV7-9 and TRBJ2-3; 7 bases are shared with TRBD2. The V segment lost 0 bases and the J segment 2 bases; nucleotides outside the gene matches: 8. Germline-derived CDR1 and CDR2 are SEHNR and FQNEAQ (reference sequence). This CDR3 has 17 amino acids. In DNA, the CDR3 is TGTGCCAGCAGCTTAGCGCAATCCGGGACTAACACAGATACGCAGTATTTT. It codes for CASSLAQSGTNTDTQYF.

This clonotype was counted ten times or more. This chain uses TRBV6-6 with TRBJ1-1; TRBD1 is a possible D gene (5 bases). The CDR3 covers 14 residues. Looked up from germline, CDR1 is MNHNY and CDR2 is SVGAGI (reference sequence). The germline V and J ends were trimmed by 6 bases and 3 bases, with 14 bases remaining between them. The CDR3 reads CASREGLRDTEAFF. The CDR3 DNA follows: TGTGCCAGCAGGGAGGGCCTCAGGGACACTGAAGCTTTCTTT.

The V call is TRBV29-1, the J call TRBJ2-2; 8 positions match TRBD1. The CDR3 spans 13 residues. Germline V CDR1 and CDR2: SQVTM, ANQGSEA. The CDR3 nucleotides read TGCACCGGGACAGGCCCGAACACCGGGGAGCTGTTTTTT. Its protein product is CTGTGPNTGELFF.

This clonotype occurred many times. The chain uses TRBV7-9 and TRBJ2-7; 7 positions match TRBD1. The J segment lost 3 bases and the V segment lost 4 bases, leaving 6 bases of the junction unmatched. CDR3 size: 14 residues. Germline assignment: CDR1 SEHNR and CDR2 FQNEAQ (reference sequence). CDR3 amino acids: CASSSRDRSYEQYF. The CDR3 DNA reads as TGTGCCAGCAGCTCCCGGGACAGAAGCTACGAGCAGTACTTC.

This clonotype was recorded many times. The rearrangement links TRBV28 to TRBJ1-3, with D uncertain. The CDR3 is made up of 14 amino acids. V was pared by 8 bases and J by 8 bases, with 19 bases between. Per germline, CDR1 MDHEN and CDR2 SYDVKM. The CDR3 nucleotides read TGTGCCAGCTCATCTGGGCGACCCGGAGACACCATATATTTT. It yields the protein CASSSGRPGDTIYF.

This rearrangement joins TRBV7-6 to TRBJ1-1; D perhaps matches TRBD1 (5 bases). Germline loops: CDR1 SGHVS, CDR2 FNYEAQ. CDR3 length: 15 residues. V dropped 2 bases and J dropped 0 bases, with 10 bases sitting between them. The CDR3 spells CASSLYRGMNTEAFF. CDR3 sequence (DNA): TGTGCCAGCAGCTTATATCGGGGCATGAACACTGAAGCTTTCTTT.

Comment on this clonotype: The junction departs from the called germline gene at one end, perhaps through a read error. V gene TRBV4-1 combines with J gene TRBJ2-1; no clear D. Germline CDR1 MGHRA, CDR2 YSYEKL. The CDR3 is 14 amino acids. CDR3 in DNA: TGCGTCAGCAGCCAAGATTTGGGCGGAGATGAGCAGTTCTTC. It yields the protein CVSSQDLGGDEQFF.

This clonotype was counted a few times. A much larger clone lies one base from this, so it may be a read error. This rearrangement joins TRBV4-1 to TRBJ2-1, with unresolved D. Germline V CDR1 and CDR2: MGHRA, YSYEKL. Trimming removed 0 bases at V and 3 bases at J, with 9 bases between. The CDR3 sequence is 15 residues long. In nucleotides, the CDR3 is TGCGCCAGCAGCCAAGATCTGGGGAACTACAATGAGCAGTTCTTC. Translation gives CASSQDLGNYNEQFF.

A few counts support this clonotype. This chain connects TRBV6-2 or TRBV6-3 to TRBJ2-7; 10 nucleotides line up with TRBD2. V was pared by 4 bases and J by 3 bases, with 3 bases of the junction left unmatched. CDR3 length: 14 residues. Germline loops: CDR1 MNHEY, CDR2 SVGEGT. CDR3: CASSSVAGGYEQYV. In DNA, the CDR3 is TGTGCCAGCAGTTCGGTAGCGGGAGGCTACGAGCAGTACGTC.

The chain is built from TRBV2 and TRBJ2-7, with 8 bases matching TRBD1. This CDR3 has 12 amino acids. Germline CDR1 reads SNHLY; CDR2 reads FYNNEI. Trimming took 4 bases from V and 6 from J; bases not matched to a gene: 2. DNA of the CDR3: TGTGCCAGCAGTGCTGGACAGGGCGAGCAGTACTTC. Its translation is CASSAGQGEQYF.

The sample holds many counts of this clonotype. The chain has TRBV10-3 and TRBJ1-1, with D possibly TRBD1 on 5 matching bases. V lost 2 bases, J lost 1 base, and 11 bases lay in between. Germline V gene lookup returns CDR1 ENHRY and CDR2 SYGVKD. The length of the CDR3 is 15 residues. CDR3 nucleotides: TGTGCCATCAGTGAGGGTAAGGGGCAGAACACTGAAGCTTTCTTT. This encodes CAISEGKGQNTEAFF.

This clonotype was detected a few times. The rearrangement uses TRBV29-1 and TRBJ2-1; D gene unclear. Germline V gene lookup returns CDR1 SQVTM and CDR2 ANQGSEA. Trimming pared 6 bases from V and 8 bases from J, leaving 17 bases between. This CDR3 is built from 13 residues. CDR3 loop: CSVLLGRSHEQFF. In nucleotides, the CDR3 is TGCAGCGTGCTCCTCGGACGGAGTCATGAGCAGTTCTTC.

Only a few counts were recorded for this clonotype. The chain uses TRBV10-3 and TRBJ2-6, with D unclear. With 6 bases removed from V and 1 base from J, the gap between germline ends came to 1 base. The germline V gene encodes CDR1 ENHRY and CDR2 SYGVKD. The CDR3 runs 12 residues. In DNA, the CDR3 is TGTGCCATCAGGTCTGGGGCCAACGTCCTGACTTTC. It codes for CAIRSGANVLTF.

The table lists this clonotype with many counts. The rearrangement links TRBV7-6 to TRBJ2-7; 7 bases align to TRBD2. Looked up from germline, CDR1 is SGHVS and CDR2 is FNYEAQ. CDR3 length: 15 residues. The J segment lost 0 bases and the V segment lost 5 bases, leaving 7 bases of the junction unmatched. The CDR3 sequence: CASSVGGDHSYEQYF. Here the CDR3 DNA reads TGTGCCAGCAGCGTTGGGGGGGACCACTCCTACGAGCAGTACTTC.

On this clonotype itself: This sequence may be a read error, since a much larger clone differs from it by one base. V gene TRBV6-6 combines with J gene TRBJ2-5; the D is unclear. The CDR3 has 14 amino acids. CDR1 and CDR2 (germline): MNHNY, SVGAGI (reference sequence). This CDR3 is CASSYLPGRETLYF. The CDR3 region has the DNA TGTGCCAGCAGTTACCTACCCGGCCGTGAGACCCTGTACTTC.

The rearrangement joins TRBV20-1 to TRBJ1-6; the D gene is possibly TRBD1 (6 bases). The CDR3 extends over 17 amino acids. V dropped 6 bases and J dropped 0 bases, with 18 bases sitting between them. Germline V gene lookup returns CDR1 DFQATT and CDR2 SNEGSKA (reference sequence). In DNA, the CDR3 is TGCAGTGCGGCCCAACAGGGTCCGAGCTCCTATAATTCACCCCTCCACTTT. As protein: CSAAQQGPSSYNSPLHF.

This clonotype was seen many times. The chain employs TRBV7-9 and TRBJ1-1; D unresolved. The CDR3 is 15 amino acids. Germline CDR1 reads SEHNR; CDR2 reads FQNEAQ (reference sequence). The V gene lost 4 bases and the J gene lost 1 base, with 13 bases spanning the gap. CDR3 amino acids: CASSSGRRPNTEAFF. Here the CDR3 DNA reads TGTGCCAGCAGCTCCGGACGCCGGCCGAACACTGAAGCTTTCTTT.